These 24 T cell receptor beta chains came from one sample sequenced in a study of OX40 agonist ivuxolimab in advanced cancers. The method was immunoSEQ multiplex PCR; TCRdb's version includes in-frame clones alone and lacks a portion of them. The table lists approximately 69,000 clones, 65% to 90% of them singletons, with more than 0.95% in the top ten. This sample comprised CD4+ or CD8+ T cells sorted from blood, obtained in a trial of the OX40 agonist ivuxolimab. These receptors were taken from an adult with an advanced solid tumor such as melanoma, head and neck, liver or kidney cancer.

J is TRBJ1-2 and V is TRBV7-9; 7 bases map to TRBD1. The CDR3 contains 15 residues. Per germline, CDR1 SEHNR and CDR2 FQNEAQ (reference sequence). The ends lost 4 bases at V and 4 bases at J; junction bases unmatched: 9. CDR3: CASSSPDRSPYGYTF. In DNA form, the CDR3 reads TGTGCCAGCAGCTCCCCGGACAGGTCTCCCTATGGCTACACCTTC.

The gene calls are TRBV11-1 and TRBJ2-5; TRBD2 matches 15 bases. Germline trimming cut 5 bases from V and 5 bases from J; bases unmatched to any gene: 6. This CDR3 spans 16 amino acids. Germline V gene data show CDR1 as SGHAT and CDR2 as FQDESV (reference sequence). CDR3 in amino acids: CASSPGLAGGMETQYF. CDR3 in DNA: TGTGCCAGCAGCCCGGGACTAGCGGGGGGCATGGAGACCCAGTACTTC. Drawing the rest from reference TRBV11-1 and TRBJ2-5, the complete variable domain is EAEVAQSPRYKITEKSQAVAFWCDPISGHATLYWYRQILGQGPELLVQFQDESVVDDSQLPKDRFSAERLKGVDSTLKIQPAELGDSAMYLCASSPGLAGGMETQYFGPGTRLLVL.

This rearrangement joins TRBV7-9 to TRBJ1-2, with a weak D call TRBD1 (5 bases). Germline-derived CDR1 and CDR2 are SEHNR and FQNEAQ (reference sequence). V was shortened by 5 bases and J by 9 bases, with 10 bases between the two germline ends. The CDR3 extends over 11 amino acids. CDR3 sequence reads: CASSPQDSYTF. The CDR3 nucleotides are TGTGCCAGCAGCCCCCAGGACAGCTACACCTTC.

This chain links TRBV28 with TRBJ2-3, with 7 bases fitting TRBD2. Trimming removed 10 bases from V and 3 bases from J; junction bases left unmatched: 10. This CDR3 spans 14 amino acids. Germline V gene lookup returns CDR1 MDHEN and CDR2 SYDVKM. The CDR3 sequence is CATKPGGLTDTQYF. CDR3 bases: TGTGCCACCAAACCGGGGGGTCTTACAGATACGCAGTATTTT.

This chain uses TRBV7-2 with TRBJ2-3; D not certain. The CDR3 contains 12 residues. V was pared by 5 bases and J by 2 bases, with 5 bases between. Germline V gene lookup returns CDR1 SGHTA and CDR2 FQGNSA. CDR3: CASSTFTDTQYF. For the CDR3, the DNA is TGTGCCAGCAGCACCTTCACAGATACGCAGTATTTT.

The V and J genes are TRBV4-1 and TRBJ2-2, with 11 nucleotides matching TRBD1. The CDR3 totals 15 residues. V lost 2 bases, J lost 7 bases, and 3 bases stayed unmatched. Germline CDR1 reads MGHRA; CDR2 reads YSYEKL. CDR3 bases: TGCGCCAGCAGCCAAATGGGACAGGGGGTCGGGGAGCTGTTTTTT. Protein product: CASSQMGQGVGELFF.

The CDR3 nucleotides are TGTGCCAGCAGCGTTGGGGATGAGCCTTTGTACGAGCAGTACTTC. It codes for CASSVGDEPLYEQYF. This rearrangement joins TRBV9 to TRBJ2-7; D is uncertain. The CDR3 runs to 15 residues. V shed 2 bases and J shed 4 bases, with 16 bases lying between them. Germline CDR1 SGDLS, CDR2 YYNGEE. Filled out from reference TRBV9 and TRBJ2-7, the complete variable domain reads DSGVTQTPKHLITATGQRVTLRCSPRSGDLSVYWYQQSLDQGLQFLIQYYNGEERAKGNILERFSAQQFPDLHSELNLSSLELGDSALYFCASSVGDEPLYEQYFGPGTRLTVT.

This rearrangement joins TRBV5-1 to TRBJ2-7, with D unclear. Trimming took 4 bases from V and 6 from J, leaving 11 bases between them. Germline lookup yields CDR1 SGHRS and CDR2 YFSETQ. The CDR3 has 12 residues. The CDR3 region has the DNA TGCGCCAGCAGCGTGACTGGGCTCGAGCAGTACTTC. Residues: CASSVTGLEQYF. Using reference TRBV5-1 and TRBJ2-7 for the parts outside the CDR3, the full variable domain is KAGVTQTPRYLIKTRGQQVTLSCSPISGHRSVSWYQQTPGQGLQFLFEYFSETQRNKGNFPGRFSGRQFSNSRSEMNVSTLELGDSALYLCASSVTGLEQYFGPGTRLTVT.

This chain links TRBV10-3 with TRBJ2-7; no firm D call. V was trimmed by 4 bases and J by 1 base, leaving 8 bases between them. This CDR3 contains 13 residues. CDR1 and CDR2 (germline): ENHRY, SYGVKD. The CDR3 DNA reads TGTGCCATCAGTGGACTGAATTCCTACGAGCAGTACTTC. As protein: CAISGLNSYEQYF.

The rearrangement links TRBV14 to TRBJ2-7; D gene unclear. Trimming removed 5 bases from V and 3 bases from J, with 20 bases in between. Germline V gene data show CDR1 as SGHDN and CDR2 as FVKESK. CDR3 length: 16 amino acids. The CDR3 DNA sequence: TGTGCCAGCAGCTCAGGTGGGTGGCGGAGAAACTACGAGCAGTACTTC. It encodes CASSSGGWRRNYEQYF.

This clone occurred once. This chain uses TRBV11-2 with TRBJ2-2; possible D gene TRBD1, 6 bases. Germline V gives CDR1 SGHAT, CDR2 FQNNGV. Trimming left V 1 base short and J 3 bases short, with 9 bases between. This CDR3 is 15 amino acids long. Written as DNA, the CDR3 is TGTGCCAGCAGCTTAGTGACAGGTTACACCGGGGAGCTGTTTTTT. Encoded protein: CASSLVTGYTGELFF.

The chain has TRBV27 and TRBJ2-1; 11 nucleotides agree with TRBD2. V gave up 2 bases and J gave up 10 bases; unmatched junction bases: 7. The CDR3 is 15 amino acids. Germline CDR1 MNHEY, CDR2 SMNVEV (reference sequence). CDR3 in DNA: TGTGCCAGCAGTTTAAGGTATCTAGCGGGGGGCGAGCAGTTCTTC. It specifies CASSLRYLAGGEQFF.

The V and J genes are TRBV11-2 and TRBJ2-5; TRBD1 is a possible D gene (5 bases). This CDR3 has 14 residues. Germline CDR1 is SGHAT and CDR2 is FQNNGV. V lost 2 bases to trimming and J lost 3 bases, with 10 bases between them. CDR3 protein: CASSLYGREETQYF. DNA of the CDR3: TGTGCCAGCAGCTTATATGGCAGGGAAGAGACCCAGTACTTC.

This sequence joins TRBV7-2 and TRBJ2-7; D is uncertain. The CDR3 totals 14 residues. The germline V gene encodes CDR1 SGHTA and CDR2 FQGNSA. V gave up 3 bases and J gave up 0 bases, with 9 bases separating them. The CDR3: CASSLLGRSYEQYF. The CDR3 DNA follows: TGTGCCAGCAGCTTGTTAGGGCGCTCCTACGAGCAGTACTTC.

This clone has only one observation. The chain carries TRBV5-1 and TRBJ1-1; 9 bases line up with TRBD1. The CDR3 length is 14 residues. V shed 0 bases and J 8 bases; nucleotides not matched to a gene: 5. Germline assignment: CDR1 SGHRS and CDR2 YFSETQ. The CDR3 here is CASSLDGTGKEAFF. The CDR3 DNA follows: TGCGCCAGCAGCTTGGATGGGACAGGGAAGGAAGCTTTCTTT.

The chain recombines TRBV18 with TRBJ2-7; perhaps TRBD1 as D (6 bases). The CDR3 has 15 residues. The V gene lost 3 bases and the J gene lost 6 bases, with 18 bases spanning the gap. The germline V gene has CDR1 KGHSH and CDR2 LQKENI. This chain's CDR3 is CASSPTDSTLGEQYF. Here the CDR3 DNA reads TGTGCCAGCTCACCGACGGACAGCACCCTAGGCGAGCAGTACTTC.

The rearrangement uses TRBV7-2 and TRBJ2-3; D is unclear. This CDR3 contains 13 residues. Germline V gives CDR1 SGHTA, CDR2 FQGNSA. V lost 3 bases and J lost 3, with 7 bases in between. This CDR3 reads CASSFSFTDTQYF. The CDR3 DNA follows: TGTGCCAGCAGCTTCTCGTTTACAGATACGCAGTATTTT.

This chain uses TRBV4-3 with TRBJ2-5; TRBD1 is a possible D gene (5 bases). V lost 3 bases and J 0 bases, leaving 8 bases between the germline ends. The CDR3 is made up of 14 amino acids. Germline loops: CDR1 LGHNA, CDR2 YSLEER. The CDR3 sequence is CASSHRGYQETQYF. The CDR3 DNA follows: TGCGCCAGCAGCCATAGGGGATACCAAGAGACCCAGTACTTC.

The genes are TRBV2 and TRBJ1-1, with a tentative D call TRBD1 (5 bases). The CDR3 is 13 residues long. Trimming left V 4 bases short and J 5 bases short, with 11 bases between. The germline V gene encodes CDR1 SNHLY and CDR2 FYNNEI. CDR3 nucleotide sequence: TGTGCCAGCAGTGTGGAGGGGAGGACTGAAGCTTTCTTT. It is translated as CASSVEGRTEAFF. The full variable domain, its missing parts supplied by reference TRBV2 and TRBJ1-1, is EPEVTQTPSHQVTQMGQEVILRCVPISNHLYFYWYRQILGQKVEFLVSFYNNEISEKSEIFDDQFSVERPDGSNFTLKIRSTKLEDSAMYFCASSVEGRTEAFFGQGTRLTVV.

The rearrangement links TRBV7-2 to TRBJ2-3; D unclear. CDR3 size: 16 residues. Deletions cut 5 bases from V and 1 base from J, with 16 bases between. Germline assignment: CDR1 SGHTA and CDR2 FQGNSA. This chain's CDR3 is CASSRGRIRGTDTQYF. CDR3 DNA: TGTGCCAGCAGCAGAGGACGGATTCGGGGCACAGATACGCAGTATTTT.

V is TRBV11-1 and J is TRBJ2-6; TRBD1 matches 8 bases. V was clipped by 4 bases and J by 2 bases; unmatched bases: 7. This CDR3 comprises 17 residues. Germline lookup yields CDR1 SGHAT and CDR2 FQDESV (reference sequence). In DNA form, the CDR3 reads TGTGCCAGCAGCTCCCCCAGGGGGCGTCCTGGGGCCAACGTCCTGACTTTC. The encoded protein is CASSSPRGRPGANVLTF.

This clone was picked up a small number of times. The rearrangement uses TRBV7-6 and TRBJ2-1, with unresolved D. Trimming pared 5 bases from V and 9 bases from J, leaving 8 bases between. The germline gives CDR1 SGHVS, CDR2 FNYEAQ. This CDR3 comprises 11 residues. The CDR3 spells CASSRAAEQFF. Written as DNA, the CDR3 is TGTGCCAGCAGCCGGGCGGCTGAGCAGTTCTTC.

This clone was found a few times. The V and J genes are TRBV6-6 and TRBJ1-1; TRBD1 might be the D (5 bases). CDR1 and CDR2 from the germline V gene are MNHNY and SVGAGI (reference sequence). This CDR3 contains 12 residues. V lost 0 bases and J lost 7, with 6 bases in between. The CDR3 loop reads CASSYSGGEAFF. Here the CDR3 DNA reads TGTGCCAGCAGTTACTCGGGGGGTGAAGCTTTCTTT.

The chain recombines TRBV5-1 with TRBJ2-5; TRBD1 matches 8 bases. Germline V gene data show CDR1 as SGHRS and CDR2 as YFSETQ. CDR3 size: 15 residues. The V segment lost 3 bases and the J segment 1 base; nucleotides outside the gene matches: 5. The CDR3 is CASSSQGAGQETQYF. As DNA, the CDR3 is TGCGCCAGCAGCTCCCAGGGGGCGGGCCAAGAGACCCAGTACTTC.